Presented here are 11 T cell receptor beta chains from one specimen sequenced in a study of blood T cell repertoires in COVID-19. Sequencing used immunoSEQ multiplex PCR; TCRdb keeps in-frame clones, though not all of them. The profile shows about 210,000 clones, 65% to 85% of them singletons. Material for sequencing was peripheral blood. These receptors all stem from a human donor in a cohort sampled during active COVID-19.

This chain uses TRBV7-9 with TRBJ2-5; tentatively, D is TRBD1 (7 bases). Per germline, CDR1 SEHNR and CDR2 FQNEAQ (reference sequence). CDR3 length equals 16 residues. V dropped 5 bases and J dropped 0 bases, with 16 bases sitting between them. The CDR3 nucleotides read TGTGCCAGCAGCCCCAACAGGGGAGGTTACCAAGAGACCCAGTACTTC. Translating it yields CASSPNRGGYQETQYF. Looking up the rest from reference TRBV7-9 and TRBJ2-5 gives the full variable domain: DTGVSQNPRHKITKRGQNVTFRCDPISEHNRLYWYRQTLGQGPEFLTYFQNEAQLEKSRLLSDRFSAERPKGSFSTLEIQRTEQGDSAMYLCASSPNRGGYQETQYFGPGTRLLVL.

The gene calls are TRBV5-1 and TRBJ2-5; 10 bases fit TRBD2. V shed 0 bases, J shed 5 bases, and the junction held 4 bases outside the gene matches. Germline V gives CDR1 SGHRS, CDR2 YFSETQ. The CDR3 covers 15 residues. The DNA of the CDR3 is TGCGCCAGCAGCTTGGGACTAGCGGGTCCCGAGACCCAGTACTTC. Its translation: CASSLGLAGPETQYF. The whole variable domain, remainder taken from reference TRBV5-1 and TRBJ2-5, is KAGVTQTPRYLIKTRGQQVTLSCSPISGHRSVSWYQQTPGQGLQFLFEYFSETQRNKGNFPGRFSGRQFSNSRSEMNVSTLELGDSALYLCASSLGLAGPETQYFGPGTRLLVL.

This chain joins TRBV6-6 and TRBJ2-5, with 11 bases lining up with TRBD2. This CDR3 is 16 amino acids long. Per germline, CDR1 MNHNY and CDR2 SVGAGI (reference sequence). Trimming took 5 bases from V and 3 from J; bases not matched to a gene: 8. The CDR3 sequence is CASSATGTSGKETQYF. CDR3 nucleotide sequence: TGTGCCAGCAGTGCAACGGGGACTAGCGGAAAAGAGACCCAGTACTTC.

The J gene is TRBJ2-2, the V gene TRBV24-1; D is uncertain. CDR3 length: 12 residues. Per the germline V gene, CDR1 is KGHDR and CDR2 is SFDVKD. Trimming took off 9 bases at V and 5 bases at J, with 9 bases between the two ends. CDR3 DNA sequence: TGTGCCACCCTCGACTGGACCGGGGAGCTGTTTTTT. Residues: CATLDWTGELFF.

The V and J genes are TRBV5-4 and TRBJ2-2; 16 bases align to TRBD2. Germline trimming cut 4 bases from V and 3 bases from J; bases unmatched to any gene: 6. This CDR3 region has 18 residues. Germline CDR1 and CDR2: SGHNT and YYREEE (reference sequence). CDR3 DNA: TGTGCCAGCAGCCCGGGACTAGCGGGAGGGCAGGACACCGGGGAGCTGTTTTTT. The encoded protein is CASSPGLAGGQDTGELFF.

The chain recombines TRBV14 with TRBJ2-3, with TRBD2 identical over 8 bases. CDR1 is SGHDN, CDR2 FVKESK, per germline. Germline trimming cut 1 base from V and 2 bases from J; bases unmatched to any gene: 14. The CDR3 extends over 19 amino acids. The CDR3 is CASSQGRREARTLTDTQYF. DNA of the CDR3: TGTGCCAGCAGCCAAGGCCGGCGGGAGGCTCGAACCCTCACAGATACGCAGTATTTT.

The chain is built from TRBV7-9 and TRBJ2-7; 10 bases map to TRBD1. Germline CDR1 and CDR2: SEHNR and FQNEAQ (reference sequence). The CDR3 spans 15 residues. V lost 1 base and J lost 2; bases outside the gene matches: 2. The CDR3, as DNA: TGTGCCAGCAGCTTAGGACAGGGGGCTCCCTACGAGCAGTACTTC. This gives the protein CASSLGQGAPYEQYF.

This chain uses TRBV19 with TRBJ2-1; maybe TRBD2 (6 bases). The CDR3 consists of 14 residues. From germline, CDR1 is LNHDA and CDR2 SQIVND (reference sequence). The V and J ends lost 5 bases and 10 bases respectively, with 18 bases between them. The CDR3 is CASSERGNVEEQFF. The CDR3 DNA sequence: TGTGCCAGTAGTGAGCGCGGGAACGTCGAAGAGCAGTTCTTC.

CDR3 residues: CASSLNSGGHYGYTF. CDR3 nucleotides: TGTGCCAGCAGCTTAAATTCGGGGGGGCACTATGGCTACACCTTC. The J gene is TRBJ1-2, the V gene TRBV7-2; a weak D match, TRBD1 (6 bases). The CDR3 is 15 residues long. The V end lost 2 bases, the J end lost 3 bases, and 13 bases lay between the germline ends. Germline loops: CDR1 SGHTA, CDR2 FQGNSA.

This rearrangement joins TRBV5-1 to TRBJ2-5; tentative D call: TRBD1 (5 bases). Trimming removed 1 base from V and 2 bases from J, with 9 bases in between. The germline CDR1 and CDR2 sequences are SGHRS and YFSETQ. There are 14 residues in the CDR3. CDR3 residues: CASSLMTAQETQYF. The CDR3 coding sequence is TGCGCCAGCAGCTTGATGACAGCTCAAGAGACCCAGTACTTC. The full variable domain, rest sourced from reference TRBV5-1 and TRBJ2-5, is KAGVTQTPRYLIKTRGQQVTLSCSPISGHRSVSWYQQTPGQGLQFLFEYFSETQRNKGNFPGRFSGRQFSNSRSEMNVSTLELGDSALYLCASSLMTAQETQYFGPGTRLLVL.

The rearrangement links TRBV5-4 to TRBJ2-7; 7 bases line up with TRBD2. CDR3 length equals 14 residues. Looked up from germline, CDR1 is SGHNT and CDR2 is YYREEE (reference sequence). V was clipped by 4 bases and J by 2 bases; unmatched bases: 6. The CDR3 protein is CASSGRERTYEQYF. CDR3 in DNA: TGTGCCAGCAGCGGGAGGGAGCGAACCTACGAGCAGTACTTC. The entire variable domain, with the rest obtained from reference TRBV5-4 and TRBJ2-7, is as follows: ETGVTQSPTHLIKTRGQQVTLRCSSQSGHNTVSWYQQALGQGPQFIFQYYREEENGRGNFPPRFSGLQFPNYSSELNVNALELDDSALYLCASSGRERTYEQYFGPGTRLTVT.